This T cell receptor (beta chain) was profiled in a study of spatial heterogeneity in lung cancer (dated by TCRdb to the late 2010s). About the study as a whole: Beta-chain transcripts were consistently detected in greater numbers than alpha-chain transcripts, which likely reflects a higher abundance of beta-chain transcripts. In non-small cell lung cancer, the study made a quantitative comparison of TCR alpha and beta repertoires among multiple tumor regions, matched nontumor lung and blood. Nonsynonymous mutation counts, determined by whole-exome sequencing of tumor tissue, were related to TCR repertoire features. In the raw uncorrected reads, each unique combination of TCR and UMI appeared on average more than ten times. In tumor regions, TCR transcript counts showed a strong correlation with a T cell transcriptional module score from matched bulk RNA-seq. At surgery, fewer than 250 tumor regions, 63 to 70 matched nontumor lung samples and some 54 PBMC samples were TCR-sequenced for both alpha and beta chains. Results and caveats for the whole study, not just this receptor: Counts of ubiquitous and regional expanded TCRs were found to correlate with counts of ubiquitous and regional nonsynonymous mutations, respectively. A correlation was observed between the number of expanded intratumoral alpha and beta TCRs and the tumor nonsynonymous mutation count. Additional single-cell paired TCR alpha and beta sequencing was considered necessary to confirm, at a functional level, the hypothesis that regional TCRs recognize regional mutations. TCR-seq was estimated to cover only 6% to 7% of tumor T cells for alpha chains and 13% for beta chains.

The library relied on 5' RACE. TCRdb lists the instrument as NextSeq 500. In the TCR library protocol, a unique molecular identifier was attached to each TCR cDNA molecule so that PCR and sequencing errors could be corrected. The source study handled its data this way. TCR identification, UMI-based error correction and CDR3 extraction were performed with Decombinator tools. Expanded TCRs were defined as those above a frequency of 2 per 1,000, corresponding to the top 1% of the tumor frequency distribution. Expanded tumor TCRs statistically deemed absent (corrected P<0.05) from at least one tumor region were classed as regional, and all other expanded tumor TCRs were classed as ubiquitous. Renyi diversity was calculated using the R vegan package after each repertoire was subsampled 100 times to 5,000 TCRs. CDR3 similarity networks were built from amino acid triplet string-kernel similarity, connecting CDR3s with pairwise similarity above 0.82. The public reads were run again by TCRdb, first through fastp at Q25 and then through MiXCR, and only productive beta chains were kept. One record per CDR3 amino acid sequence lists the most common genes and DNA. The V and J calls come from TCRdb's annotation, not from the publication. A total of about 100,000 distinct CDR3 sequences appear in this sample, around 4.3% of them only once. Approximately 22% of the sample lies in the top ten.

As encoded in the germline V gene, CDR1 is WSHSY while CDR2 is SAAADI. The CDR3 has 19 amino acids, counting the end cysteine and phenylalanine. Just CDR3 DNA is preserved here, 57 bases in frame from base 1. Unmatched junction bases come to 20, with V trimmed by 7 bases and J by 2 bases. The time point tag for this specimen amounts to: sample taken at primary tumor resection. Donors were about 70 patients with early-stage, untreated non-small cell lung cancer from the lung TRACERx cohort. Without any cell sorting, TCR sequencing was performed on whole RNA extracted either from tumor and nontumor lung tissue or from cryopreserved PBMC samples. Patients were selected for TCR sequencing only if sufficient RNA was available from at least two tumor regions. Tumor and adjacent nontumor lung specimens were reviewed by a lung pathologist before selection. This clonotype was seen at least ten times. Its antigen has not been determined. No base quality values were provided; no much bigger clone lies one nucleotide off.

This specimen was lung tumor tissue, taken at surgery. The sequence derives from a male donor with early-stage non-small cell lung cancer. The rearrangement joined TRBV10-2 to TRBJ2-3; 8 central nucleotides agree with TRBD2. The nucleotide sequence reads as follows: TGCGCCAGCACCCGGACGGGAGGGGACGGGCGACAAGTCACAGATACGCAGTATTTT. The encoded protein is CASTRTGGDGRQVTDTQYF.